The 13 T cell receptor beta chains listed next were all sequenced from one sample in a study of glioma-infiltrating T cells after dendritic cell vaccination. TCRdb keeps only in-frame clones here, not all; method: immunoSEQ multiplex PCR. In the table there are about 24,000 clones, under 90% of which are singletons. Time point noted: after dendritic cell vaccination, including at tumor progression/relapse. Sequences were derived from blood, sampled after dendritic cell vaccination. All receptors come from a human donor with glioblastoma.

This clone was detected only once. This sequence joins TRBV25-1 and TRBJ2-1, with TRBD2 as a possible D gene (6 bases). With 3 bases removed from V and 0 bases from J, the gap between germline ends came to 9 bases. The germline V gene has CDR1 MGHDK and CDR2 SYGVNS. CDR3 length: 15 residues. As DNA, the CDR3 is TGTGCCAGCAGTGACGGGGGACCCTCCTACAATGAGCAGTTCTTC. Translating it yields CASSDGGPSYNEQFF.

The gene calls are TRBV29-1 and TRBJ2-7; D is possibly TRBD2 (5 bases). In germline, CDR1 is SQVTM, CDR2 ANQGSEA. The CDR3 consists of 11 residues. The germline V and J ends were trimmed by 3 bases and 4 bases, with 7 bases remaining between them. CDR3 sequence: CSVDEGYEQYF. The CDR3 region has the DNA TGCAGCGTTGACGAGGGTTACGAGCAGTACTTC.

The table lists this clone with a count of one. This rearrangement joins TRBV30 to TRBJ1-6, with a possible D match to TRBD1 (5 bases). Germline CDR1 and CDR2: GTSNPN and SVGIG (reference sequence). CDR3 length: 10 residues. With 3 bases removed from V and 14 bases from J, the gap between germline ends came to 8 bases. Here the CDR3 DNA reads TGTGCCTGGAGCCGGACAACCCTCCACTTT. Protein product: CAWSRTTLHF. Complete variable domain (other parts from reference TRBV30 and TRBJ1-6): SQTIHQWPATLVQPVGSPLSLECTVEGTSNPNLYWYRQAAGRGLQLLFYSVGIGQISSEVPQNLSASRPQDRQFILSSKKLLLSDSGFYLCAWSRTTLHFGNGTRLTVT.

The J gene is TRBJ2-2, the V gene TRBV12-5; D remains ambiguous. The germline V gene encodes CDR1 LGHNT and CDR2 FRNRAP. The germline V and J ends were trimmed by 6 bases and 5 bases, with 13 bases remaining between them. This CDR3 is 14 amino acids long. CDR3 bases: TGTGCTAGTGGCCCCATTGAGGAAACCGGGGAGCTGTTTTTT. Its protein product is CASGPIEETGELFF.

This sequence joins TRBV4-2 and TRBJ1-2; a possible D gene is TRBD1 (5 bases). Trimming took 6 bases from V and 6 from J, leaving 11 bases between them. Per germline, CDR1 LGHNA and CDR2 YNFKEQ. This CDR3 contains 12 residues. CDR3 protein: CASRMGGDGYTF. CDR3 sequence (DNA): TGTGCCAGCAGGATGGGGGGGGATGGCTACACCTTC.

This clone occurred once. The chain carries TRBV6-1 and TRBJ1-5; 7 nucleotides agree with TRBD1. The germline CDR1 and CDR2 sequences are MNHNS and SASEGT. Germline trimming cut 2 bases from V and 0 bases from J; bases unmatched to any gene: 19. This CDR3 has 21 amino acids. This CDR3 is CASSERRGTGTARNSNQPQHF. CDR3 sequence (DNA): TGTGCCAGCAGTGAACGAAGGGGCACCGGGACAGCCAGGAATAGCAATCAGCCCCAGCATTTT.

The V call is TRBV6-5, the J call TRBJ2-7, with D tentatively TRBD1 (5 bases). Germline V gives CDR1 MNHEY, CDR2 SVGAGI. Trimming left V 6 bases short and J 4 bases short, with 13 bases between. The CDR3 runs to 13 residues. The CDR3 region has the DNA TGTGCCAGCAGACGCAGGGAAGGATACGAGCAGTACTTC. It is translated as CASRRREGYEQYF.

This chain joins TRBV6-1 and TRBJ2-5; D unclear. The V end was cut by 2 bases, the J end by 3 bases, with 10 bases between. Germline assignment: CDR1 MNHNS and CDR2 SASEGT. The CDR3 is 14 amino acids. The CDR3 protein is CASSELSAKETQYF. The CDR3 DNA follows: TGTGCCAGCAGTGAATTGAGTGCGAAAGAGACCCAGTACTTC.

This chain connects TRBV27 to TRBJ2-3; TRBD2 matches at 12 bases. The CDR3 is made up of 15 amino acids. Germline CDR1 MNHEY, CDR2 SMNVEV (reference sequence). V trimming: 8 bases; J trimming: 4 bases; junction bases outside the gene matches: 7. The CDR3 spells CASRLAGGMSDTQYF. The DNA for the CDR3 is TGTGCCAGCCGGCTAGCGGGGGGGATGTCAGATACGCAGTATTTT.

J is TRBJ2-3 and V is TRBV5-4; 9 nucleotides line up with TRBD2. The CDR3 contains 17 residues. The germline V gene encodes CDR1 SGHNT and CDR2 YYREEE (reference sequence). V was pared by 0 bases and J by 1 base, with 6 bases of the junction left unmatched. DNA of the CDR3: TGTGCCAGCAGCTTGGTGGTAGCGGGGGCGGGCACAGATACGCAGTATTTT. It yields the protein CASSLVVAGAGTDTQYF. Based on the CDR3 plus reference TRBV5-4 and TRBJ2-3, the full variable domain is ETGVTQSPTHLIKTRGQQVTLRCSSQSGHNTVSWYQQALGQGPQFIFQYYREEENGRGNFPPRFSGLQFPNYSSELNVNALELDDSALYLCASSLVVAGAGTDTQYFGPGTRLTVL.

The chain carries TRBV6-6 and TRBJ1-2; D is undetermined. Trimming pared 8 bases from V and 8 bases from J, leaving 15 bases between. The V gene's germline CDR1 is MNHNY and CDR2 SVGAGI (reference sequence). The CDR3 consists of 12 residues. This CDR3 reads CASVRGGRGYTF. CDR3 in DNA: TGTGCCAGCGTGCGGGGAGGGAGAGGCTACACCTTC.

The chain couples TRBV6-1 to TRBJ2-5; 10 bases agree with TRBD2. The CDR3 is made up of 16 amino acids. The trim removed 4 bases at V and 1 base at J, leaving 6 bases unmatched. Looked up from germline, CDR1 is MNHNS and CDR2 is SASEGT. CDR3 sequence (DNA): TGTGCCAGCAGTGTACTTAGCGGGGGGACCCAAGAGACCCAGTACTTC. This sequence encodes CASSVLSGGTQETQYF.

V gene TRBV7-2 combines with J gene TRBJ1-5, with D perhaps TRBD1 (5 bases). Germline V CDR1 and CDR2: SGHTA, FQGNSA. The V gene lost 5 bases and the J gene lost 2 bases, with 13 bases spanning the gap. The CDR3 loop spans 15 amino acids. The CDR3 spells CASSAQGFGNQPQHF. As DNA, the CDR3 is TGTGCCAGCAGCGCCCAGGGATTCGGCAATCAGCCCCAGCATTTT.